This TCR beta chain appears in the sequencing data of a study of shared clonotypes between healthy human individuals. Study-wide findings and caveats: In general, naive subsets displayed greater estimated richness than memory subsets did.

As regards this clone: What it binds is unknown.

The CDR3 sequence is 13 residues long. CDR1 is MNHNY and CDR2 is SVGAGI in the germline V gene (reference sequence). The V end was cut by 6 bases, the J end by 1 base, with 9 bases between. Original analysis: ImmunoSEQ output held junction-only sequences without quality scores, so filtering differed. TCRdb keeps only in-frame clones here, not all; method: immunoSEQ multiplex PCR. The DNA gave D and trimming, while V, J and clone size come from that table. The sample holds 1.5 million to 1.9 million clones, 98% seen once. Donors comprised healthy HIV-negative adults lacking recent acute infections or vaccinations.

The receptor was isolated from a man in his thirties or forties in good health. This chain uses TRBV6-6 with TRBJ1-1; no reliable D call. Input material: naive CD4+ T cells sorted from blood. Subset denoted: CD45RA+ positively selected. The CDR3 sequence is CASRDQANTEAFF. The CDR3 coding sequence is TGTGCCAGCAGAGATCAGGCGAACACTGAAGCTTTCTTT.